This is a list of T cell receptor beta chains from one sample in a study of blood T cell repertoires in COVID-19. Clones were read by immunoSEQ multiplex PCR, and TCRdb kept only the in-frame ones, dropping some. Among 250,000 to 350,000 clones listed, roughly 86% were seen once. The sequencing input was peripheral blood. These receptors came from a woman aged 50 to 65 who had recovered from COVID-19. Both conserved end residues are part of each CDR3. Each record gives: V gene, clone size, J gene, D gene, CDR3 DNA, CDR3 protein. A D gene is named only where the DNA matches it firmly. Clone size is stated in some rows and not others, as once, few, many or a class when expanded.

TRBV7-9	.	TRBJ2-3	.	TGTGCCAGCAGCCACCGACTCCTTTCAGATACGCAGTATTTT	CASSHRLLSDTQYF
TRBV9	.	TRBJ1-2	.	TGTGCCAGCAGCGTAGACGAGACAGCCTATGGCTACACCTTC	CASSVDETAYGYTF
TRBV6-5	.	TRBJ2-2	TRBD1	TGTGCCAGCAAGGGACAGTCCGGGGAGCTGTTTTTT	CASKGQSGELFF
TRBV19	once	TRBJ2-1	TRBD1	TGTGCCAGTAGTATTGACAGGGATTCCTACAATGAGCAGTTCTTC	CASSIDRDSYNEQFF
TRBV6-5	once	TRBJ2-7	.	TGTGCCAGCAGTTACTCGGCAGGGTTTCCCCACGAGCAGTACTTC	CASSYSAGFPHEQYF
TRBV5-1	.	TRBJ1-2	TRBD1	TGCGCCAGCAGCAACCTAGGACAGGGTAGCCCTAACTATGGCTACACCTTC	CASSNLGQGSPNYGYTF
TRBV6-2/TRBV6-3	.	TRBJ1-1	.	TGTGCCAGCAGTTACCGGGGATGGATTGAAGCTTTCTTT	CASSYRGWIEAFF
TRBV18	.	TRBJ1-4	.	TGTGCCAGCTCGTATGGCCAGAATACTAATGAAAAACTGTTTTTT	CASSYGQNTNEKLFF
TRBV9	.	TRBJ1-2	TRBD1	TGTGCCAGCAGCCAGTACAGGACAGGGATCGTCGGGGAACATGGCTACACCTTC	CASSQYRTGIVGEHGYTF
TRBV4-3	.	TRBJ1-2	.	TGCGCCAGCAGCCAAGACCCGGGTTCGGAAGGCTACACCTTC	CASSQDPGSEGYTF
TRBV5-4	.	TRBJ2-5	TRBD2	TGTGCCAGCAGACTGACCGGGACTAGCATCGAGACCCAGTACTTC	CASRLTGTSIETQYF
TRBV24-1	.	TRBJ1-5	.	TGTGCCACCAGTCGAGGCCAGGGGCCTAATCAGCCCCAGCATTTT	CATSRGQGPNQPQHF
TRBV28	.	TRBJ1-6	TRBD1	TGTGCCAGCAGACTTCCAGGGGGAAGAAATTCACCCCTCCACTTT	CASRLPGGRNSPLHF
TRBV14	.	TRBJ2-7	TRBD1	TGTGCCAGCAGATTTACACAGGGGACCGAGCAGTACTTC	CASRFTQGTEQYF
TRBV27	.	TRBJ2-5	TRBD1	TGTGCCAGCAGTTTCCCTGGGCAGGTAAAACAGGGGGTCGAGAAGACCCAGTACTTC	CASSFPGQVKQGVEKTQYF
TRBV27	.	TRBJ1-6	.	TGTGCCAGCAGTTCTGGACTAATGAATTCACCCCTCCACTTT	CASSSGLMNSPLHF
TRBV27	.	TRBJ2-6	.	TGTGCCAGCAGTTTCCAGGGTCAGGCTGGGGCCAACGTCCTGACTTTC	CASSFQGQAGANVLTF
TRBV25-1	.	TRBJ2-7	TRBD1	TGTGCCAGCAGTGGACAGGGGGCCTACGAGCAGTACTTC	CASSGQGAYEQYF
TRBV19	.	TRBJ1-5	.	TGTGCCAGTAGTATAGGAGGGGGAGGCAATCAGCCCCAGCATTTT	CASSIGGGGNQPQHF
TRBV9	.	TRBJ1-2	TRBD1	TGTGCCAGCAGCACTGGACAGGGTGATGGCTACACCTTC	CASSTGQGDGYTF
TRBV5-1	once	TRBJ1-1	.	TGCGCCAGCAAACTGACAGGCATGAACACTGAAGCTTTCTTT	CASKLTGMNTEAFF
TRBV18	.	TRBJ1-1	.	TGTGCCAGCTCACCACCGTGGACACGGGTAGAAGCTTTCTTT	CASSPPWTRVEAFF
TRBV3-1/TRBV3-2	.	TRBJ2-7	.	TGTGCCAGCAGCCTTCAAGGGACTTTCTCCGAGCAGTACTTC	CASSLQGTFSEQYF
TRBV6-5	.	TRBJ2-5	TRBD1	TGTGCCAGCACGAATCCAGACAGGGTGAAAGAGACCCAGTACTTC	CASTNPDRVKETQYF
TRBV6-1	.	TRBJ1-1	.	TGTGCCAGCAGTGAATTGTCAGGGGCCGGGGAAGCTTTCTTT	CASSELSGAGEAFF
TRBV9	.	TRBJ1-6	TRBD1	TGTGCCAGCAGCGTCGACAGGGGGCTTTCACCCCTCCACTTT	CASSVDRGLSPLHF
TRBV4-1	once	TRBJ2-1	.	TGCGCCAGCAGCCAACAAGTGGACTTGATAATTTATGAGCAGTTCTTC	CASSQQVDLIIYEQFF
TRBV4-1	once	TRBJ1-4	TRBD1	TGCGCCAGCAGCCAAGGGGGGACAGTTACTAATGAAAAACTGTTTTTT	CASSQGGTVTNEKLFF
TRBV5-1	.	TRBJ1-1	TRBD1	TGCGCCAGCAGCAGGGACAGAGTGTACACTGAAGCTTTCTTT	CASSRDRVYTEAFF
TRBV7-7	.	TRBJ2-2	TRBD1	TGTGCCAGCAGCCCCGGGACAGGGGGTGCCGGGGAGCTGTTTTTT	CASSPGTGGAGELFF
TRBV13	.	TRBJ2-1	TRBD2	TGTGCCAGCAGCCCTAACCCCGGACTAGCGGGAGGGTACAATGAGCAGTTCTTC	CASSPNPGLAGGYNEQFF
TRBV27	.	TRBJ1-6	.	TGTGCCAGCAGTTTTGGCAGTAGCAATTCACCCCTCCACTTT	CASSFGSSNSPLHF
TRBV9	once	TRBJ2-2	TRBD2	TGTGCCAGCAGCGTAACTAGCGGGTTCTCTCACGGGGAGCTGTTTTTT	CASSVTSGFSHGELFF
TRBV10-3	.	TRBJ2-4	.	TGTGCCATCAGTGAGCGGGGGACGAAAAACATTCAGTACTTC	CAISERGTKNIQYF
TRBV10-1	.	TRBJ1-5	.	TGCGCCAGCACTCAAGGACAGAACAATCAGCCCCAGCATTTT	CASTQGQNNQPQHF
TRBV3-1/TRBV3-2	.	TRBJ1-1	.	TGTGCCAGCAGCCAATCGGCTGAAGCTTTCTTT	CASSQSAEAFF
TRBV28	.	TRBJ2-1	.	TGTGCCAGCGGTTATAACAATGAGCAGTTCTTC	CASGYNNEQFF
TRBV5-1	.	TRBJ2-7	.	TGCGCCAGCAGCTCGCCGGGAGCCGGCCCCGAGCAGTACTTC	CASSSPGAGPEQYF
TRBV7-7	.	TRBJ2-6	TRBD2	TGTGCTAGCACCCCAGCGGGGGCTAGAGGGGCCAACGTCCTGACTTTC	CASTPAGARGANVLTF
TRBV29-1	.	TRBJ1-4	TRBD1	TGCAGCGTCACGACAGGGTTTAATGAAAAACTGTTTTTT	CSVTTGFNEKLFF
TRBV5-1	many	TRBJ2-7	TRBD1	TGCGCCAGCAGCCCTCGACAGGGGGCTTACGAGCAGTACTTC	CASSPRQGAYEQYF
TRBV29-1	.	TRBJ1-1	TRBD1	TGCAGCGTTACGCGACAGGGGATAACAAACACTGAAGCTTTCTTT	CSVTRQGITNTEAFF
TRBV24-1	.	TRBJ2-1	TRBD2	TGTGCCACCAGTGATAGTGGCGGGGGGGGCGATGAGCAGTTCTTC	CATSDSGGGGDEQFF
TRBV29-1	.	TRBJ2-7	.	TGCAGCGTTGAGGGGGCCCCCTACGAGCAGTACTTC	CSVEGAPYEQYF
TRBV5-6	.	TRBJ2-1	TRBD2	TGTGCCAGCAGTTCCGGGACTAGGGGGTCGGAGCAGTTCTTC	CASSSGTRGSEQFF
TRBV28	.	TRBJ2-1	.	TGTGCCAGCAGTGTCCTCTCGAGATACAATGAGCAGTTCTTC	CASSVLSRYNEQFF
TRBV6-5	once	TRBJ1-1	.	TGTGCCAGCAGTCCCGGGACTAACACTGAAGCTTTCTTT	CASSPGTNTEAFF
TRBV7-9	few	TRBJ1-2	TRBD1	TGTGCCAGCAGCCTTGATCAAATGACAGGGGGCGTTAATGGCTACACCTTC	CASSLDQMTGGVNGYTF
TRBV10-3	.	TRBJ2-6	.	TGTGCCATCAGTGAGGGGGCCTCTGGGGCCAACGTCCTGACTTTC	CAISEGASGANVLTF
TRBV13	.	TRBJ2-5	.	TGTGCCAGCAGCTTATCTAACTTTGTCGAGACCCAGTACTTC	CASSLSNFVETQYF
TRBV20-1	.	TRBJ2-5	.	TGCAGTGGACAGCATCAAGAGACCCAGTACTTC	CSGQHQETQYF